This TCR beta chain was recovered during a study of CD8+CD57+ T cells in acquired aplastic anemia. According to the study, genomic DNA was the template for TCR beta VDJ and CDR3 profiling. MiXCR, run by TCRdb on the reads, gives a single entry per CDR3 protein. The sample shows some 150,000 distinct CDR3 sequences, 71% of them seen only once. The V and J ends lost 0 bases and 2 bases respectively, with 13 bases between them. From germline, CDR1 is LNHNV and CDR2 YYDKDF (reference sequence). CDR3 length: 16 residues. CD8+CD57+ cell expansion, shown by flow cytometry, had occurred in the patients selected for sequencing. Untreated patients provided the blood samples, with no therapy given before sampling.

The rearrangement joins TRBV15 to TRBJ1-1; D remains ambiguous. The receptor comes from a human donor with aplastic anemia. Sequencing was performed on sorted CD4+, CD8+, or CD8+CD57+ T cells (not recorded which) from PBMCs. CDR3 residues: CATSRDLAAKNTEAFF. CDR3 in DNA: TGTGCCACCAGCAGAGATCTTGCAGCTAAAAACACTGAAGCTTTCTTT. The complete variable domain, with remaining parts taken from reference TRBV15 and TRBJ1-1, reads DAMVIQNPRYQVTQFGKPVTLSCSQTLNHNVMYWYQQKSSQAPKLLFHYYDKDFNNEADTPDNFQSRRPNTSFCFLDIRSPGLGDTAMYLCATSRDLAAKNTEAFFGQGTRLTVV.